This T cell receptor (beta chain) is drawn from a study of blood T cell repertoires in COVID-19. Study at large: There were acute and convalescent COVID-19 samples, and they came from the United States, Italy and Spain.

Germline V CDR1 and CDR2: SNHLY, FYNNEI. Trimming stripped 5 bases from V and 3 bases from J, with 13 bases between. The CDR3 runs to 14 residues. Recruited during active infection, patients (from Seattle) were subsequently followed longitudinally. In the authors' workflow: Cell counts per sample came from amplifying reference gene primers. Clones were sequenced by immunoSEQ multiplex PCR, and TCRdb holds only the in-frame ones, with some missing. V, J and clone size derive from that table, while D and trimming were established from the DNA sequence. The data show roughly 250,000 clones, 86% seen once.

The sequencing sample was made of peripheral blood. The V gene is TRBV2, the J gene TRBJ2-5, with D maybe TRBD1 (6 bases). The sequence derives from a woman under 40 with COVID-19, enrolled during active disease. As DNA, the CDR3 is TGTGCCAGCAGTCTACAGGGCAGAGAAGAGACCCAGTACTTC. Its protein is CASSLQGREETQYF.